The sample holds a few counts of the clone carrying this TCR beta chain. The antigen is undetermined. The entry originates in a study of CD8 T cells in ankylosing spondylitis. Findings and caveats of the study: Seven to nine highly homologous variants formed a TCR beta motif that appeared characteristic of ankylosing spondylitis blood.

One entry per CDR3 protein results from TCRdb running MiXCR on the 5' RACE reads. The sample records roughly 280,000 distinct CDR3 sequences, around 18% being singletons. V shed 2 bases and J 12 bases; nucleotides not matched to a gene: 3. Per the germline V gene, CDR1 is LGHDT and CDR2 is YNNKEL (reference sequence). The length of the CDR3 is 12 residues. This clonotype originated in a male donor with ankylosing spondylitis or in good health (not recorded which). Sequenced sample: blood, either unsorted or a sorted T cell fraction (not recorded which). J is TRBJ2-1 and V is TRBV3-1; 8 nucleotides line up with TRBD1. The CDR3 nucleotides read TGTGCCAGCAGCCAACCCGGACAGGGGCAGTTCTTC. As protein: CASSQPGQGQFF.